This is a list of T cell receptor beta chains from one sample in a study of identical twins. TCRdb ran MiXCR on the 5' RACE reads and lists one entry per CDR3 protein. The repertoire holds 1.5 million to 2 million distinct CDR3 sequences, with more than 30% as singletons. Material: cord blood. The receptor set was obtained from a newborn girl in good health. The CDR3 runs from the conserved cysteine through the conserved F or W. The D gene is left open where the match is weak. Size is stated for part of the rows, as once, few or many counts, or as a class when the clone is expanded.

TRBV3-1	-	few	TRBJ2-7	TGTGCCAGCAGCCACGGACAGCCCTCCTACGAGCAGTACTTC	CASSHGQPSYEQYF
TRBV10-2	TRBD2	-	TRBJ2-5	TGCGCCAGCAGTGAGTACCTAGCGGGGGCGGATGAGCAGTACTTC	CASSEYLAGADEQYF
TRBV11-3	TRBD2	once	TRBJ2-3	TGTGCCAGCAGCCTAGGGGACTACTTCCAACACCCTAGCACAGATACGCAGTATTTT	CASSLGDYFQHPSTDTQYF
TRBV20-1	TRBD2	few	TRBJ2-1	TGCAGTGCCACCGGGACTAGCGGGGGCAATGAGCAGTTCTTC	CSATGTSGGNEQFF
TRBV6-5	-	-	TRBJ2-7	TGTGCCAGCAGTTTTTACGAGGACAGCGATAGCTCCTACGAGCAGTACTTC	CASSFYEDSDSSYEQYF
TRBV2	-	once	TRBJ2-7	TGTGCCAGCAAGATAGCCGAGACGATTAGGTACGAGCAGTACTTC	CASKIAETIRYEQYF
TRBV3-1	-	once	TRBJ2-2	TGTGCCAGCAGCCGGAGACTAGGAGGTGGCACCGGGGAGCTGTTTTTT	CASSRRLGGGTGELFF
TRBV20-1	-	few	TRBJ2-7	TGCAGTGGGGTAGCGGATACCTACGAGCAGTACTTC	CSGVADTYEQYF
TRBV6-5	-	few	TRBJ2-7	TGTGCCAGCAGGTACGATCGGGGTGACTACGAGCAGTACTTC	CASRYDRGDYEQYF
TRBV28	TRBD2	many	TRBJ2-1	TGTGCCAGCAGCGCGCGACTAGCGGGTTACAATGAGCAGTTCTTC	CASSARLAGYNEQFF
TRBV28	-	many	TRBJ2-7	TGTGCCAGCAGTTTCAGGCCCAGGGGAGGTTATAGGACCTACGAGCAGTACTTC	CASSFRPRGGYRTYEQYF
TRBV20-1	TRBD1	few	TRBJ1-1	TGCAGTGCTAGGAAGGGGGCGACTGAAGCTTTCTTT	CSARKGATEAFF
TRBV12-3/TRBV12-4	-	-	TRBJ2-7	TGTGCCAGCAGCGATAGATGGGAGCAGTACTTC	CASSDRWEQYF
TRBV20-1	-	-	TRBJ2-3	TGCAGTGCTTCCCGGGACCCGCGCACAGATACGCAGTATTTT	CSASRDPRTDTQYF
TRBV29-1	-	-	TRBJ1-4	TGCAGCGTTGGGGGATCGGCATGGGAAAAACCGTTTTTT	CSVGGSAWEKPFF
TRBV10-3	-	-	TRBJ1-2	TGTGCCACTTACTCAGGTTTAACTTCCTATGGCTACACCTTC	CATYSGLTSYGYTF
TRBV21-1	-	-	TRBJ1-5	TGTGCCAGCAGCAAGTTACAGGGTGCAGAGGGTAATCAGCCCCAGCATTTT	CASSKLQGAEGNQPQHF
TRBV14	TRBD2	-	TRBJ2-3	TGTGCCAGCAGCCAAGATTCCCCGCTAGCGGCCACCACAGATACGCAGTATTTT	CASSQDSPLAATTDTQYF
TRBV2	TRBD2	-	TRBJ2-4	TGTGCCAGCAGTGAGAGGGGCGGGAGGTACTTC	CASSERGGRYF
TRBV24-1	TRBD1	-	TRBJ2-5	TGTGCCACCAGTGATCAGGGGGTCTGGTACCAAGAGACCCAGTACTTC	CATSDQGVWYQETQYF
TRBV6-1	-	-	TRBJ1-5	TGTGCCAGCAGTGACTTAGGGTATAGCAATCAGCCCCAGCATTTT	CASSDLGYSNQPQHF
TRBV27	TRBD2	few	TRBJ2-4	TGTGCCAGCAGTTTAGGGACTAGCGTGAAAAACATTCAGTACTTC	CASSLGTSVKNIQYF
TRBV29-1	TRBD1	-	TRBJ2-7	TGCAGCGTTGTCAGGGGGTACGTGCAGTACTTC	CSVVRGYVQYF
TRBV28	-	few	TRBJ2-3	TGTGCCAGCAGGGGGACGTATACGCAGTATTTT	CASRGTYTQYF
TRBV5-1	-	-	TRBJ1-2	TGCGCCAGCAGCTTTGAGTCCCTCTATGGCTACACCTTC	CASSFESLYGYTF
TRBV20-1	-	-	TRBJ1-2	TGCAGTGCTATATATGGCTACACCTTC	CSAIYGYTF
TRBV9	TRBD1	few	TRBJ2-4	TGTGCCAGCAGCGCACAGGGGCAGGTTCAGTACTTC	CASSAQGQVQYF